Following are 10 T cell receptor beta chains from one sample sequenced in a study of cytomegalovirus exposure and HLA in healthy donors. Both 60 Vbeta primers and 13 Jbeta primers went into the PCR. Profiling relied on immunoSEQ multiplex PCR, and the TCRdb table lists in-frame clones only, not all of them. In total, the table holds tens of thousands of clones. Input material: PBMCs. Receptors were obtained from a man in his late teens or twenties in good health and CMV-seropositive.

The chain couples TRBV6-5 to TRBJ1-2; the D is unclear. Trimming stripped 6 bases from V and 4 bases from J, with 15 bases between. The germline gives CDR1 MNHEY, CDR2 SVGAGI. The CDR3 extends over 14 amino acids. In DNA form, the CDR3 reads TGTGCCAGCAGCCCCATTGGAGCGATCTATGGCTACACCTTC. Its protein is CASSPIGAIYGYTF.

The rearrangement links TRBV11-3 to TRBJ2-6, with D perhaps matching TRBD1 (6 bases). Germline V gives CDR1 SGHNT, CDR2 YENEEA. The germline V and J ends were trimmed by 5 bases and 0 bases, with 8 bases remaining between them. This CDR3 is built from 15 residues. CDR3 region: CASSPGVSGANVLTF. In DNA, the CDR3 is TGTGCCAGCAGCCCAGGGGTCTCTGGGGCCAACGTCCTGACTTTC.

The chain employs TRBV7-9 and TRBJ2-3; no clear D gene. The germline gives CDR1 SEHNR, CDR2 FQNEAQ (reference sequence). This CDR3 comprises 12 residues. The CDR3 protein is CAPEFPTDTQYF. CDR3 nucleotides: TGTGCTCCGGAGTTTCCTACAGATACGCAGTATTTT.

The V gene is TRBV7-9, the J gene TRBJ2-5, with TRBD1 matching 9 bases. J gave up 4 bases and V 5 bases, and 8 bases lay outside the gene matches. Germline V gene sequence: CDR1 SEHNR, CDR2 FQNEAQ (reference sequence). This CDR3 is built from 15 residues. The CDR3 DNA sequence: TGTGCCAGCAGCGACTCGGGACAGGGAGGAGAGACCCAGTACTTC. Translating it yields CASSDSGQGGETQYF.

The CDR3 DNA reads as TGTGCCAGTAGTTCTAATAGTGGGTTTCTAGGCGGGAGTTTTCGGAATGAGCAGTTCTTC. It yields the protein CASSSNSGFLGGSFRNEQFF. This sequence joins TRBV19 and TRBJ2-1; 7 nucleotides align to TRBD2. There are 20 residues in the CDR3. Looked up from germline, CDR1 is LNHDA and CDR2 is SQIVND (reference sequence). Trimming removed 5 bases from V and 7 bases from J; junction bases left unmatched: 26. The complete variable domain, with remaining parts taken from reference TRBV19 and TRBJ2-1, reads DGGITQSPKYLFRKEGQNVTLSCEQNLNHDAMYWYRQDPGQGLRLIYYSQIVNDFQKGDIAEGYSVSREKKESFPLTVTSAQKNPTAFYLCASSSNSGFLGGSFRNEQFFGPGTRLTVL.

The chain links TRBV13 to TRBJ1-2, with D uncertain. V lost 6 bases and J lost 6, with 8 bases in between. The V gene's germline CDR1 is PRHDT and CDR2 FYEKMQ (reference sequence). The length of the CDR3 is 11 residues. CDR3 amino acids: CASRVPNGYTF. CDR3 in DNA: TGTGCCAGCAGGGTCCCTAATGGCTACACCTTC.

V usage is TRBV9 and J usage is TRBJ1-2; TRBD1 might be the D (5 bases). The germline V and J ends were trimmed by 4 bases and 2 bases, with 15 bases remaining between them. Germline-derived CDR1 and CDR2 are SGDLS and YYNGEE. The CDR3 covers 15 residues. CDR3 sequence reads: CASSPSGPGNYGYTF. CDR3 DNA sequence: TGTGCCAGCAGCCCGTCAGGGCCAGGGAACTATGGCTACACCTTC.

The rearrangement uses TRBV6-1 and TRBJ2-1; D not resolved. CDR1 is MNHNS, CDR2 SASEGT, per germline. Between the trimmed V and J ends, which lost 7 bases and 4 bases, there was a span of 14 bases. The CDR3 runs 14 residues. CDR3 in DNA: TGTGCCAGCAACCAAATACACGATTACAATGAGCAGTTCTTC. Amino acid sequence: CASNQIHDYNEQFF.

In regard to this clone: Germline is not matched at one junction end, which may reflect a read error. The rearrangement links TRBV5-1 to TRBJ2-1; D remains unclear. The germline V gene has CDR1 SGHRS and CDR2 YFSETQ. CDR3 length: 16 residues. Here the CDR3 reads CASSLEPRSSDNEQFF. DNA for the CDR3: TGCGCCAGCAGCTTGGAACCGAGAAGCTCCGACAATGAGCAGTTCTTC. Variable domain in full (rest from reference TRBV5-1 and TRBJ2-1): KAGVTQTPRYLIKTRGQQVTLSCSPISGHRSVSWYQQTPGQGLQFLFEYFSETQRNKGNFPGRFSGRQFSNSRSEMNVSTLELGDSALYLCASSLEPRSSDNEQFFGPGTRLTVL.

The V gene is TRBV29-1, the J gene TRBJ2-3; D not resolved. With 5 bases removed from V and 3 bases from J, the gap between germline ends came to 3 bases. Germline CDR1 and CDR2: SQVTM and ANQGSEA. This CDR3 has 10 amino acids. The CDR3 DNA reads as TGCAGCGTTTCGACAGATACGCAGTATTTT. It is translated as CSVSTDTQYF.